The 5 T cell receptor beta chains listed next were all sequenced from one sample in a study of blood T cell repertoires in COVID-19. This table comes from immunoSEQ multiplex PCR, and its TCRdb copy is limited to in-frame clones, with some not included. In the table there are fewer than 110,000 clones, around 82% of which are singletons. The sample was peripheral blood. The receptors shown here come from a human donor in a cohort sampled during active or convalescent COVID-19.

The V call is TRBV4-1, the J call TRBJ1-2; possible D gene TRBD1, 6 bases. V was pared by 4 bases and J by 3 bases, with 12 bases between. This CDR3 is built from 14 residues. Germline loops: CDR1 MGHRA, CDR2 YSYEKL. The CDR3 region is CASSLRGADYGYTF. The DNA for the CDR3 is TGCGCCAGCAGCCTCAGGGGTGCGGACTATGGCTACACCTTC.

The count of this clone is one. CDR3 nucleotides: TGTGCCAGTCAAAAGGACAGATCTAATCAGCCCCAGCATTTT. Encoded protein: CASQKDRSNQPQHF. The V and J genes are TRBV19 and TRBJ1-5, with D tentatively TRBD1 (6 bases). The ends were cut back, 8 bases at V and 4 bases at J, with 15 bases in the middle. Germline CDR1 is LNHDA and CDR2 is SQIVND (reference sequence). CDR3 length: 14 amino acids.

This chain links TRBV13 with TRBJ2-7, with TRBD1 as a possible D gene (6 bases). Germline values: CDR1 PRHDT, CDR2 FYEKMQ (reference sequence). V was cut by 5 bases and J by 0 bases, with 11 bases left in between. The CDR3 has 14 residues. The CDR3 DNA is TGTGCCAGCAGCCAACAGGGCCCCTCCTACGAGCAGTACTTC. It encodes CASSQQGPSYEQYF.

J is TRBJ2-7 and V is TRBV4-2; TRBD1 matches at 8 bases. With V trimmed by 4 bases and J by 3 bases, 11 bases remained unmatched. Germline CDR1 is LGHNA and CDR2 is YNFKEQ. This CDR3 is built from 16 residues. CDR3 sequence: CASSRSRDRPFYEQYF. The CDR3 bases are TGTGCCAGCAGCCGTTCCCGGGACAGGCCCTTCTACGAGCAGTACTTC.

The CDR3 region has the DNA TGTGCCAGCAGCTTGGCGGCGGGGGGGGACACTGAAGCTTTCTTT. This codes for CASSLAAGGDTEAFF. The chain combines TRBV5-5 with TRBJ1-1; tentative D call: TRBD1 (5 bases). The CDR3 length is 15 residues. V shed 0 bases and J shed 3 bases, with 12 bases lying between them. Germline values: CDR1 SGHKS, CDR2 YYEKEE (reference sequence).